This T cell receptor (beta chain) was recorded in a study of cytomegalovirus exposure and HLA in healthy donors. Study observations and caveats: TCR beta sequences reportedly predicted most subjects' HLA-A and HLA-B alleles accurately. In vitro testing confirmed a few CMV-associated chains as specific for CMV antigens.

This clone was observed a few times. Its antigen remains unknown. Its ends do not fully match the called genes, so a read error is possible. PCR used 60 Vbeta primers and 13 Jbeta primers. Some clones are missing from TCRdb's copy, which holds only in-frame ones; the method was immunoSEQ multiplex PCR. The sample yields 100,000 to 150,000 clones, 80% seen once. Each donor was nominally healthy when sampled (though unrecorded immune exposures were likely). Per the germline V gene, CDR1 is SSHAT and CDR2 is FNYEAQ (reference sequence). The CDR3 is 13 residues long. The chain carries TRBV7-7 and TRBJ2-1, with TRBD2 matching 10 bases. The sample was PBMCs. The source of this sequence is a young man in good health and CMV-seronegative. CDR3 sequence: CASSSYSGGAQFF. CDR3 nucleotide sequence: TGTGCTAGCAGCTCTTACAGCGGGGGGGCCCAGTTCTTC.